The clone carrying this TCR beta chain was seen more than once but under ten times. Its antigen is not known. The assay was immunoSEQ multiplex PCR, and TCRdb's table has in-frame clones only and misses some. The sample carries some 170,000 clones, roughly nine tenths recorded once. Germline values: CDR1 SGHDN, CDR2 FVKESK. V was cut by 0 bases and J by 8 bases, with 19 bases left in between. The CDR3 totals 16 residues. The data originate from a study of lymphopenia after photon versus proton radiotherapy. Study-level results: Survival link was tested only in deceased patients; proton benefit remains a possibility. In patients who died, overall survival fell as post-nadir TCR diversity dropped more. Under photons, naive T cells and diversity fell while effector/memory populations rose. After the lymphocyte nadir, photon-treated repertoires showed oligoclonal expansion, especially of CD8+ Temra cells.

Sequences were derived from peripheral blood, sampled from a patient treated with photon-based radiotherapy. V is TRBV14 and J is TRBJ1-2, with a possible D match to TRBD1 (5 bases). The TCR sequence derives from a man in his fifties with gastric cancer. The CDR3 coding sequence is TGTGCCAGCAGCCAAGATCGATTTGGGGGGACGGAGGGCTACACCTTC. This sequence encodes CASSQDRFGGTEGYTF. Drawing the rest from reference TRBV14 and TRBJ1-2, the complete variable domain is EAGVTQFPSHSVIEKGQTVTLRCDPISGHDNLYWYRRVMGKEIKFLLHFVKESKQDESGMPNNRFLAERTGGTYSTLKVQPAELEDSGVYFCASSQDRFGGTEGYTFGSGTRLTVV.